These 11 T cell receptor beta chains were all obtained from the same sample, sequenced in a study of identical twins. TCRdb re-derived calls from the 5' RACE reads in MiXCR, one entry per CDR3 protein. The profile covers about 660,000 distinct CDR3 sequences, with more than 6.5% appearing a single time and 0.75% to 1% taken by the ten largest. This same sample was also taken into another study, of yellow fever vaccine responses in identical twins.

The sequenced material came from PBMCs. The receptors shown here come from a woman aged 18 to 35 in good health.

This clonotype was seen repeatedly, ten times or more. The chain links TRBV4-1 to TRBJ2-1; no clear D. Trimming cost V 0 bases and J 8 bases, with 14 bases left between them. The germline gives CDR1 MGHRA, CDR2 YSYEKL. The CDR3 length is 15 residues. The DNA of the CDR3 is TGCGCCAGCAGCCAAGATACTTCCCTACGATATGAGCAGTTCTTC. Its translation: CASSQDTSLRYEQFF.

This clonotype was detected only a few times. CDR3 sequence reads: CSVAAGGSGAKNIQYF. The DNA of the CDR3 is TGCAGCGTTGCAGCGGGGGGGAGCGGGGCCAAAAACATTCAGTACTTC. The chain carries TRBV29-1 and TRBJ2-4; TRBD2 agrees at 10 bases. Germline V gene data show CDR1 as SQVTM and CDR2 as ANQGSEA. The V segment lost 4 bases and the J segment 1 base; nucleotides outside the gene matches: 7. The CDR3 has 16 amino acids. The full variable domain, rest sourced from reference TRBV29-1 and TRBJ2-4, is SAVISQKPSRDICQRGTSLTIQCQVDSQVTMMFWYRQQPGQSLTLIATANQGSEATYESGFVIDKFPISRPNLTFSTLTVSNMSPEDSSIYLCSVAAGGSGAKNIQYFGAGTRLSVL.

The chain links TRBV2 to TRBJ2-1; a possible D gene is TRBD1 (7 bases). CDR1 is SNHLY, CDR2 FYNNEI, per germline. V was clipped by 6 bases and J by 15 bases, with 24 bases between them. The CDR3 is made up of 14 amino acids. CDR3 loop: CASSAGQKGLVLFF. In DNA form, the CDR3 reads TGTGCCAGCAGCGCGGGACAGAAGGGCCTCGTGCTGTTCTTC.

This clonotype was recorded many times. J is TRBJ2-4 and V is TRBV6-2 or TRBV6-3, with 10 nucleotides matching TRBD1. The germline gives CDR1 MNHEY, CDR2 SVGEGT. The CDR3 is made up of 17 amino acids. The trim removed 6 bases at V and 7 bases at J, leaving 15 bases unmatched. Written as DNA, the CDR3 is TGTGCCAGCAGCCATTTTCCCGGGACAGGGGATTTGAACATTCAGTACTTC. It encodes CASSHFPGTGDLNIQYF.

This clonotype was counted at least ten times. The genes are TRBV7-2 and TRBJ2-3, with D uncertain. The CDR3 covers 14 residues. In germline, CDR1 is SGHTA, CDR2 FQGNSA. V lost 0 bases to trimming and J lost 1 base, with 5 bases between them. CDR3 in amino acids: CASSLAHRTDTQYF. The CDR3, as DNA: TGTGCCAGCAGCTTAGCTCACCGCACAGATACGCAGTATTTT.

A few counts support this clonotype. The rearrangement links TRBV6-1 to TRBJ2-3, with TRBD1 identical over 8 bases. The length of the CDR3 is 13 residues. Germline V lookup: CDR1 MNHNS, CDR2 SASEGT. Germline trimming cut 6 bases from V and 4 bases from J; bases unmatched to any gene: 3. CDR3 sequence: CASRIQGADTQYF. CDR3 DNA: TGTGCCAGCAGGATACAGGGGGCAGATACGCAGTATTTT.

The chain recombines TRBV14 with TRBJ2-3; the match to TRBD2 covers 15 bases. The V gene end was trimmed by 1 base and the J gene end by 11 bases; junction bases not matched to a gene: 13. The V gene's germline CDR1 is SGHDN and CDR2 FVKESK. The CDR3 extends over 18 amino acids. The CDR3 DNA reads as TGTGCCAGCAGCCAAGGGCTGGGACTAGCGGGAGGTCCCCCCGGGCAGTATTTT. It specifies CASSQGLGLAGGPPGQYF.

The chain recombines TRBV5-1 with TRBJ2-7, with 13 nucleotides matching TRBD2. CDR3 length: 16 residues. Germline V gene sequence: CDR1 SGHRS, CDR2 YFSETQ. Losses at the gene ends were 0 bases for V and 5 bases for J; bases not matched to a gene: 5. The CDR3 spells CASSLAGTSGMNEQYF. For the CDR3, the DNA is TGCGCCAGCAGCTTGGCCGGGACTAGCGGGATGAACGAGCAGTACTTC.

This clonotype occurred a few times. The V gene is TRBV20-1, the J gene TRBJ2-3; D not resolved. The CDR3 spans 14 residues. Germline CDR1 and CDR2: DFQATT and SNEGSKA (reference sequence). The V gene lost 6 bases and the J gene lost 4 bases, with 17 bases spanning the gap. For the CDR3, the DNA is TGCAGTGCCTTCCACGAAGAGGTACCAGATACGCAGTATTTT. Translated, it gives CSAFHEEVPDTQYF.

The gene calls are TRBV27 and TRBJ2-4; possibly TRBD2 for D (6 bases). Deletions cut 2 bases from V and 0 bases from J, with 8 bases between. Germline CDR1 MNHEY, CDR2 SMNVEV (reference sequence). The CDR3 has 15 residues. CDR3 DNA sequence: TGTGCCAGCAGTTTAATGGGGGGAGCCAAAAACATTCAGTACTTC. It yields the protein CASSLMGGAKNIQYF.

Ten or more counts support this clonotype. The rearrangement uses TRBV9 and TRBJ2-3; TRBD1 agrees at 7 bases. Germline lookup yields CDR1 SGDLS and CDR2 YYNGEE. The CDR3 has 15 residues. The ends lost 5 bases at V and 4 bases at J; junction bases unmatched: 10. The CDR3 spells CASRGALTGSDTQYF. The CDR3 coding sequence is TGTGCCAGCAGAGGGGCCTTGACAGGGTCAGATACGCAGTATTTT.